This T cell receptor beta chain is from a study of cytomegalovirus exposure and HLA in healthy donors. The trim removed 6 bases at V and 5 bases at J, leaving 13 bases unmatched. This CDR3 comprises 15 residues. Germline V gene data show CDR1 as MNHEY and CDR2 as SMNVEV (reference sequence). Some clones are missing from TCRdb's copy, which holds only in-frame ones; the method was immunoSEQ multiplex PCR. There are over 75,000 clones in the sample; approximately 81% occur only once, and 20% to 25% lies in the top ten. Sequenced sample: PBMCs. V is TRBV27 and J is TRBJ2-7, with TRBD2 identical over 7 bases. This TCR came from a man in his late teens or twenties in good health and CMV-seropositive. The CDR3: CASRHTSARSDEQYF. In nucleotides, the CDR3 is TGTGCCAGCAGACATACTAGCGCCCGGTCTGACGAGCAGTACTTC.